The entry below describes one T cell receptor (beta chain). Its target is unknown. With 4 bases clipped from V and 9 bases from J, the junction kept 11 bases outside the gene matches. The CDR3 runs to 15 residues. Per germline, CDR1 LNHDA and CDR2 SQIVND (reference sequence). The data were obtained in a study of STAT3 mutations in large granular lymphocyte leukemia. Points from the study as a whole: Every T-LGLL patient had at least one immunodominant TCRbeta clonotype.

Produced via immunoSEQ multiplex PCR; TCRdb's table is partial and in-frame only. The table shows over 9,000 clones, with under 95% occurring only once. The chain employs TRBV19 and TRBJ2-1, with 8 bases lining up with TRBD1. This receptor was obtained from a man aged 60-69 years with T-cell large granular lymphocyte leukemia. Some clones in this sample may be carry-over from other donors' samples. What was sequenced was peripheral blood mononuclear cells. The CDR3 sequence is CASSSGQGSIGEQFF. For the CDR3, the DNA is TGTGCCAGTAGTAGTGGACAGGGATCTATCGGTGAGCAGTTCTTC.